The 17 T cell receptor beta chains below all came from one sample that was sequenced in a study of CD8 T cells in ankylosing spondylitis. TCRdb reanalysed the 5' RACE reads using MiXCR and keeps one entry per CDR3 protein. The table has over 600,000 distinct CDR3 sequences, around 20% seen once; the top ten hold around 20%. Antigens for these TCRs are unknown. The study, taken as a whole, reports: Ankylosing spondylitis blood appeared to carry a characteristic TCR beta motif of under ten highly homologous variants.

Sequencing used blood, either unsorted or a sorted T cell fraction (not recorded which). These receptors all come from a male donor with ankylosing spondylitis.

The genes are TRBV9 and TRBJ1-5; 7 bases are shared with TRBD1. The CDR3 consists of 15 residues. The germline V gene encodes CDR1 SGDLS and CDR2 YYNGEE. V was pared by 3 bases and J by 4 bases, with 7 bases of the junction left unmatched. As DNA, the CDR3 is TGTGCCAGCAGCGCCCAGACAGGGCATAATCAGCCCCAGCATTTT. Residues: CASSAQTGHNQPQHF.

This clonotype was observed at least ten times. The chain employs TRBV29-1 and TRBJ2-7; maybe TRBD2 (5 bases). Trimming cost V 3 bases and J 2 bases, with 11 bases left between them. The CDR3 has 13 amino acids. The germline V gene has CDR1 SQVTM and CDR2 ANQGSEA. The CDR3 loop is CSVDGGDTYEQYF. Written as DNA, the CDR3 is TGCAGCGTTGATGGAGGTGATACCTACGAGCAGTACTTC.

The CDR3 nucleotides read TGTGCCAGCAGCCTTTTGAAGGCGGGACAGGGGGCGAATGAGCAGTTCTTC. As protein: CASSLLKAGQGANEQFF. The chain combines TRBV6-2 or TRBV6-3 with TRBJ2-1; 12 nucleotides match TRBD1. This CDR3 has 17 amino acids. Per the germline V gene, CDR1 is MNHEY and CDR2 is SVGEGT. V lost 6 bases and J lost 7; bases outside the gene matches: 13.

This clonotype was recorded a few times. J is TRBJ2-3 and V is TRBV11-2; 11 bases match TRBD2. This CDR3 contains 16 residues. The ends lost 5 bases at V and 6 bases at J; junction bases unmatched: 10. Germline CDR1 SGHAT, CDR2 FQNNGV. Written as DNA, the CDR3 is TGTGCCAGCAGCGGGCGACTAGCGGGAACGGCGGATACGCAGTATTTT. Translating gives CASSGRLAGTADTQYF.

This chain uses TRBV15 with TRBJ1-1, with TRBD1 as a possible D gene (5 bases). Germline V gene sequence: CDR1 LNHNV, CDR2 YYDKDF (reference sequence). The CDR3 totals 15 residues. V lost 0 bases, J lost 4 bases, and 12 bases lay in between. DNA for the CDR3: TGTGCCACCAGCAGAGATCAGGGTAGGAGCACTGAAGCTTTCTTT. Translated: CATSRDQGRSTEAFF.

This chain joins TRBV6-5 and TRBJ2-1; D gene ambiguous. Germline CDR1 and CDR2: MNHEY and SVGAGI. V lost 3 bases, J lost 6 bases, and 9 bases lay in between. The CDR3 spans 13 residues. The CDR3 spells CASSYRVTNEQFF. The CDR3 region has the DNA TGTGCCAGCAGTTATAGGGTAACCAATGAGCAGTTCTTC.

The chain couples TRBV30 to TRBJ2-1, with TRBD2 identical over 12 bases. Trimming took 0 bases from V and 8 from J; bases not matched to a gene: 8. CDR3 length equals 16 residues. The germline CDR1 and CDR2 sequences are GTSNPN and SVGIG (reference sequence). In DNA form, the CDR3 reads TGTGCCTGGAGTGTCGGGACTAGCGGGTGGGGAGATGAGCAGTTCTTC. Amino acid sequence: CAWSVGTSGWGDEQFF.

This chain links TRBV5-1 with TRBJ2-7, with TRBD1 matching over 9 bases. The CDR3 sequence is 14 residues long. J gave up 3 bases and V 3 bases, and 4 bases lay outside the gene matches. Germline V gene lookup returns CDR1 SGHRS and CDR2 YFSETQ. The CDR3 here is CASSSGDRDYEQYF. The DNA for the CDR3 is TGCGCCAGCAGCTCAGGGGACAGGGACTACGAGCAGTACTTC.

This chain uses TRBV5-1 with TRBJ1-4; D is possibly TRBD1 (5 bases). Germline V gene sequence: CDR1 SGHRS, CDR2 YFSETQ. Trimming pared 2 bases from V and 6 bases from J, leaving 11 bases between. The CDR3 covers 14 residues. The CDR3 DNA reads TGCGCCAGCAGCTTCAGGGAAGAGGATGAAAAACTGTTTTTT. Translated: CASSFREEDEKLFF.

This clonotype was found once. The V and J genes are TRBV6-5 and TRBJ1-4, with 9 bases matching TRBD1. Trimming at V came to 4 bases and at J to 5 bases, leaving 5 bases not matched to a gene. CDR1 and CDR2 from the germline V gene are MNHEY and SVGAGI. The CDR3 is made up of 15 amino acids. CDR3 bases: TGTGCCAGCAGTTGGGGGGACAGGGAAAATGAAAAACTGTTTTTT. Protein sequence: CASSWGDRENEKLFF.

This clonotype was detected a few times. The rearrangement joins TRBV5-1 to TRBJ2-2, with 8 bases identical to TRBD1. Germline CDR1 and CDR2: SGHRS and YFSETQ. The CDR3 is 14 residues long. J gave up 5 bases and V 4 bases, and 4 bases lay outside the gene matches. CDR3 loop: CASSKDRETGELFF. The CDR3 DNA follows: TGCGCCAGCAGCAAGGACAGGGAGACCGGGGAGCTGTTTTTT.

This clonotype was seen more than once but under ten times. The V call is TRBV7-2, the J call TRBJ2-7, with D maybe TRBD2 (6 bases). This CDR3 has 17 residues. Looked up from germline, CDR1 is SGHTA and CDR2 is FQGNSA. Trimming pared 0 bases from V and 1 base from J, leaving 16 bases between. CDR3 bases: TGTGCCAGCAGCTTAGCGCTCGGGAGATTACCTTCCTACGAGCAGTACTTC. Protein sequence: CASSLALGRLPSYEQYF.

The rearrangement links TRBV6-5 to TRBJ2-2, with 9 bases identical to TRBD1. Germline-derived CDR1 and CDR2 are MNHEY and SVGAGI. The CDR3 contains 19 residues. After removal of 0 bases from V and 5 bases from J, the junction contained 13 bases not matched to a gene. The CDR3 DNA sequence: TGTGCCAGCAGTTACTCTCTCTCCTGGGGGACAGGGAAGACCGGGGAGCTGTTTTTT. This encodes CASSYSLSWGTGKTGELFF.

The J gene is TRBJ1-4, the V gene TRBV7-9, with D hard to call. CDR3 size: 12 residues. V gave up 7 bases and J gave up 14 bases, with 17 bases separating them. Germline CDR1 SEHNR, CDR2 FQNEAQ (reference sequence). CDR3 residues: CASTSGTGLLFF. In DNA, the CDR3 is TGTGCCAGCACCTCGGGAACCGGGTTGCTGTTTTTT.

V usage is TRBV5-1 and J usage is TRBJ2-7, with D perhaps assigned TRBD1 or TRBD2 (7 bases each). V shed 1 base and J shed 2 bases, with 22 bases lying between them. Germline V gives CDR1 SGHRS, CDR2 YFSETQ. The CDR3 covers 18 residues. The CDR3 spells CASSLRAGGAVITYEQYF. CDR3 coding DNA: TGCGCCAGCAGCTTGAGAGCAGGGGGGGCCGTTATTACCTACGAGCAGTACTTC. The whole variable domain, filled in from reference TRBV5-1 and TRBJ2-7, reads KAGVTQTPRYLIKTRGQQVTLSCSPISGHRSVSWYQQTPGQGLQFLFEYFSETQRNKGNFPGRFSGRQFSNSRSEMNVSTLELGDSALYLCASSLRAGGAVITYEQYFGPGTRLTVT.

The V and J genes are TRBV6-1 and TRBJ1-6, with 8 bases fitting TRBD1. The CDR3 extends over 14 amino acids. Germline CDR1 is MNHNS and CDR2 is SASEGT. The trim removed 7 bases at V and 6 bases at J, leaving 5 bases unmatched. CDR3 sequence (DNA): TGTGCCAGCAATAGCAGGGGGCTTAATTCACCCCTCCACTTT. Translating gives CASNSRGLNSPLHF.

The V and J genes are TRBV4-2 and TRBJ2-3; D gene uncertain. CDR3 length: 18 residues. The V end was cut by 1 base, the J end by 1 base, with 18 bases between. CDR1 LGHNA and CDR2 YNFKEQ come from the germline V gene. The CDR3 DNA follows: TGTGCCAGCAGCCAAGTAAAGGTTGATCGACTCCGCACAGATACGCAGTATTTT. Encoded protein: CASSQVKVDRLRTDTQYF.